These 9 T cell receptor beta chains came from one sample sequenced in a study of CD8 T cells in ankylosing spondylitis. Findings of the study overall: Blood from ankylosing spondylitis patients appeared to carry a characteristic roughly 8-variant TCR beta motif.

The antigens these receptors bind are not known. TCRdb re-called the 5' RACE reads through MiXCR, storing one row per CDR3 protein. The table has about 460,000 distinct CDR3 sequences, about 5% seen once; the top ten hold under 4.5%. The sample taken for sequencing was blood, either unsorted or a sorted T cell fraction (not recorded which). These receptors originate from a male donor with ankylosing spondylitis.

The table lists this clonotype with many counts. CDR3 in amino acids: CASSQDRGRSTGELFF. The CDR3 nucleotides read TGTGCCAGCAGCCAAGATCGGGGGAGGAGCACCGGGGAGCTGTTTTTT. The chain is built from TRBV4-2 and TRBJ2-2, with a weak D call TRBD2 (6 bases). This CDR3 region has 16 residues. The germline CDR1 and CDR2 sequences are LGHNA and YNFKEQ. V gave up 0 bases and J gave up 4 bases, with 12 bases separating them.

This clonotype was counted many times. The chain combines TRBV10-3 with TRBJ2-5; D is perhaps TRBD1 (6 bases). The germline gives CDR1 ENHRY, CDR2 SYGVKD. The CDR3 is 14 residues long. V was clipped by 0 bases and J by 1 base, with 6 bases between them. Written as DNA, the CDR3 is TGTGCCATCAGTGAGTCGGGGGCCCAAGAGACCCAGTACTTC. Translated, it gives CAISESGAQETQYF.

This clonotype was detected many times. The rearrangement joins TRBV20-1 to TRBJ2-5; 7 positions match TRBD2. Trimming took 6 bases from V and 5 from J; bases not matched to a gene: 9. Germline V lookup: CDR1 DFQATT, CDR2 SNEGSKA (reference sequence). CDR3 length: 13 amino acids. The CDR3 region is CSATSDLGETQYF. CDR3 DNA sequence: TGCAGTGCCACTAGCGACTTGGGGGAGACCCAGTACTTC.

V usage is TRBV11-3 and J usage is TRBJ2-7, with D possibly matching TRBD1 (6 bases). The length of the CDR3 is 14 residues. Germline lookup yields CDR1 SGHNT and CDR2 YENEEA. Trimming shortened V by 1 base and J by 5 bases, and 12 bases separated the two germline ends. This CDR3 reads CASSLGRGSDEQYF. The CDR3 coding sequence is TGTGCCAGCAGCTTAGGCAGGGGAAGTGACGAGCAGTACTTC.

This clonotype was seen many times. Here the CDR3 reads CASSRLAGENEQYF. The CDR3, as DNA: TGTGCCAGCAGTAGACTAGCGGGAGAGAACGAGCAGTACTTC. V gene TRBV6-1 combines with J gene TRBJ2-7; the match to TRBD2 covers 12 bases. The length of the CDR3 is 14 residues. The V gene end was trimmed by 5 bases and the J gene end by 5 bases; junction bases not matched to a gene: 4. Germline CDR1 is MNHNS and CDR2 is SASEGT.

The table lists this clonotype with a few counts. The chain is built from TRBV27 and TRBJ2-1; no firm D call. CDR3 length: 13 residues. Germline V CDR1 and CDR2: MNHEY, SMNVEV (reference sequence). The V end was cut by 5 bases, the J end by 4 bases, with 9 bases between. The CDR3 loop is CASSRRGYNEQFF. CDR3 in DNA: TGTGCCAGCAGTCGCCGCGGATACAATGAGCAGTTCTTC.

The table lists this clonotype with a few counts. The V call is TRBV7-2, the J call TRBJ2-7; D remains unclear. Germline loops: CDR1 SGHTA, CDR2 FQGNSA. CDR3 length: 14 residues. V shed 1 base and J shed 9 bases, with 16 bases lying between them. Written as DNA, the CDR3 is TGTGCCAGCAGCTTAGGGGCAGAGTGGTCGGGGCAGTACTTC. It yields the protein CASSLGAEWSGQYF.

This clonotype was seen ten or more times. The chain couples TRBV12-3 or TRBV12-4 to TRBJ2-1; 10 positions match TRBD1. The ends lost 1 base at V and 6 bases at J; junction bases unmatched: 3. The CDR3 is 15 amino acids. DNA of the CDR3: TGTGCCAGCAGTTTAGGACAGGGGGCCTCCAATGAGCAGTTCTTC. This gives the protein CASSLGQGASNEQFF.

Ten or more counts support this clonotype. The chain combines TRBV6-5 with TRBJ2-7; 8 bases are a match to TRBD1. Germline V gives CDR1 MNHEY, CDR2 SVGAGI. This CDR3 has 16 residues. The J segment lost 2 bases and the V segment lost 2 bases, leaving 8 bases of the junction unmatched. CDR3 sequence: CASSYPDRGSTYEQYF. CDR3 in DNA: TGTGCCAGCAGTTACCCTGACAGGGGTAGTACCTACGAGCAGTACTTC.